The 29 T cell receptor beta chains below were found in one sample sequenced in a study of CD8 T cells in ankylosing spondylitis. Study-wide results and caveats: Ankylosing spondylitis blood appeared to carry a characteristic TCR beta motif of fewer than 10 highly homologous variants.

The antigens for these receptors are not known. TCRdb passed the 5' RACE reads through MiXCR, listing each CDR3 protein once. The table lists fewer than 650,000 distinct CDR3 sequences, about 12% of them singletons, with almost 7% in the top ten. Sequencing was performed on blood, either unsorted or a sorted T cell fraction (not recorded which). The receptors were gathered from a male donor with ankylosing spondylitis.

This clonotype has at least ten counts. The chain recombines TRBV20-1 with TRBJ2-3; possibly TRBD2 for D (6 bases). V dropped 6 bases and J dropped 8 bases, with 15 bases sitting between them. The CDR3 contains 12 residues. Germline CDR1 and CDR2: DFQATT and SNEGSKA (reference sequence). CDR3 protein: CSAVGTGATQYF. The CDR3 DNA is TGCAGTGCCGTGGGGACTGGAGCTACGCAGTATTTT.

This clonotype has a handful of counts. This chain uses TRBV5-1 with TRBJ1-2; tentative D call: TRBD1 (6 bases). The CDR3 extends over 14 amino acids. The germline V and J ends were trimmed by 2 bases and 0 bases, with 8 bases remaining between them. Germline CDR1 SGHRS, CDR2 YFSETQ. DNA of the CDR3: TGCGCCAGCAGCTTACAGGGAACTAACTATGGCTACACCTTC. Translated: CASSLQGTNYGYTF.

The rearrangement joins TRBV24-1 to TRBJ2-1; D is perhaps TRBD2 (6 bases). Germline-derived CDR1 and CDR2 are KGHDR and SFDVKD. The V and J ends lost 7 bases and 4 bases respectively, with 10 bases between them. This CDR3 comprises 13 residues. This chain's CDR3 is CATRSGVYNEQFF. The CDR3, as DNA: TGTGCCACCAGGTCGGGAGTGTACAATGAGCAGTTCTTC.

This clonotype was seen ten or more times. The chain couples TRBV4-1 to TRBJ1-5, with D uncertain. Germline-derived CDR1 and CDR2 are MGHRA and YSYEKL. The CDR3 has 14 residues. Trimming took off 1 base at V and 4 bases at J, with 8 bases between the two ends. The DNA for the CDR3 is TGCGCCAGCAGCCAAGGTCCCCTTAATCAGCCCCAGCATTTT. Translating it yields CASSQGPLNQPQHF.

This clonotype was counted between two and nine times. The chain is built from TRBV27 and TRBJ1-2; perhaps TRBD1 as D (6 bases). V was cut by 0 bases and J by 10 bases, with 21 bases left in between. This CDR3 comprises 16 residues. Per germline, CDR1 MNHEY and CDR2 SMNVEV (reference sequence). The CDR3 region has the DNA TGTGCCAGCAGTTTATCCGGTCTTGCTAGACAGGCCCCCTACACCTTC. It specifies CASSLSGLARQAPYTF.

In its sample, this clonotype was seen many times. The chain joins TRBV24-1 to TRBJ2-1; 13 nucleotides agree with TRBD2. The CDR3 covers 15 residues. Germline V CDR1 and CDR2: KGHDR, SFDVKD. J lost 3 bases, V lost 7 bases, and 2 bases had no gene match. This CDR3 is CATSTSGRGYNEQFF. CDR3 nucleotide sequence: TGTGCCACCAGCACTAGCGGGAGGGGCTACAATGAGCAGTTCTTC.

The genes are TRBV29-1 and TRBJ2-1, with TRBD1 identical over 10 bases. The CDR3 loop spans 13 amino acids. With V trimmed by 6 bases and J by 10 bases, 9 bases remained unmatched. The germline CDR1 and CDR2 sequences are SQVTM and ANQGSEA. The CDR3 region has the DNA TGCAGCGTGGGACAGGGGCTTATAGGGGAGCAGTTCTTC. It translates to CSVGQGLIGEQFF.

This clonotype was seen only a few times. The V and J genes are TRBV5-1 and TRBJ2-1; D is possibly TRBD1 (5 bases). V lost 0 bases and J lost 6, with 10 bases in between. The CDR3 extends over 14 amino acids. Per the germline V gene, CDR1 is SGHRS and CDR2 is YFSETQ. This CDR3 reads CASSLAVGVNEQFF. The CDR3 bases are TGCGCCAGCAGCTTGGCGGTAGGGGTCAATGAGCAGTTCTTC.

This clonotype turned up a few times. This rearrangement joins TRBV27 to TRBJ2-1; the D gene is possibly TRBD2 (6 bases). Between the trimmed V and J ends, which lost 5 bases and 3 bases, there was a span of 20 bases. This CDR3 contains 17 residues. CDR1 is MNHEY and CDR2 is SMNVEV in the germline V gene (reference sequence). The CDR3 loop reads CASSLGMGGVHYNEQFF. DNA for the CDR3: TGTGCCAGCAGTCTCGGAATGGGGGGAGTTCACTACAATGAGCAGTTCTTC.

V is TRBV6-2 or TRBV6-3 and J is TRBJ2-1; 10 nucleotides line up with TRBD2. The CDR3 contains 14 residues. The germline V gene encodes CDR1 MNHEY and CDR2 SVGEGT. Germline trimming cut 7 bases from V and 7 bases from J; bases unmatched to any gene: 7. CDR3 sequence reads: CASTSGREGNEQFF. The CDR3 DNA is TGTGCCAGCACGAGCGGGAGGGAAGGGAATGAGCAGTTCTTC.

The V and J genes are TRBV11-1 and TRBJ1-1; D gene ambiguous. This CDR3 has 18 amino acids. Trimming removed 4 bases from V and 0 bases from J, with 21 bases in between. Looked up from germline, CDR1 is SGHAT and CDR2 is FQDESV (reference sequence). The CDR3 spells CASSSEDWTANMNTEAFF. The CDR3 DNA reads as TGTGCCAGCAGCTCAGAGGATTGGACGGCCAACATGAACACTGAAGCTTTCTTT.

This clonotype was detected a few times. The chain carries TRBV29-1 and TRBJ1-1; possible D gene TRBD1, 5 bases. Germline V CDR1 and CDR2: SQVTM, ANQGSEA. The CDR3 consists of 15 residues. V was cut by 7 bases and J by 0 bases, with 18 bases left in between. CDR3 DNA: TGCAGCGCCGGCCAGGGATGGGGCATGAACACTGAAGCTTTCTTT. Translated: CSAGQGWGMNTEAFF.

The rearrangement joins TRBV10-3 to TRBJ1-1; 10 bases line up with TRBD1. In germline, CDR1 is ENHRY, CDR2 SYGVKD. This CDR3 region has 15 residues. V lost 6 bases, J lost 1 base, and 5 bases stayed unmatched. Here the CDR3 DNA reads TGTGCCATCAGAGACAGGGGGCCGGGGAACACTGAAGCTTTCTTT. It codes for CAIRDRGPGNTEAFF.

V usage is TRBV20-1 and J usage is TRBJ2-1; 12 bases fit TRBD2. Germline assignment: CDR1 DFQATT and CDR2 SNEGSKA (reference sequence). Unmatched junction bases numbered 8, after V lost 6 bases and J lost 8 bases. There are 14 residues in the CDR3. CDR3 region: CSAVVTSGRHEQFF. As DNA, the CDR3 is TGCAGTGCCGTCGTGACTAGCGGGAGACATGAGCAGTTCTTC.

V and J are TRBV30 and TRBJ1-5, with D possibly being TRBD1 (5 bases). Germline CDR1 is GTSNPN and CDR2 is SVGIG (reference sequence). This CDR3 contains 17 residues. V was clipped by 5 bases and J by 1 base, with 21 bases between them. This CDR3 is CAWDHAMGTVSNQPQHF. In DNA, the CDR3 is TGTGCCTGGGATCACGCCATGGGGACGGTGAGCAATCAGCCCCAGCATTTT.

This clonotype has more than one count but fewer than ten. The CDR3 nucleotides are TGCGCCAGCAGCTACGGGACAGCTATCACCGGGGAGCTGTTTTTT. It codes for CASSYGTAITGELFF. V gene TRBV5-1 combines with J gene TRBJ2-2, with TRBD1 matching 7 bases. The CDR3 loop spans 15 amino acids. The J segment lost 4 bases and the V segment lost 3 bases, leaving 6 bases of the junction unmatched. CDR1 is SGHRS and CDR2 is YFSETQ in the germline V gene.

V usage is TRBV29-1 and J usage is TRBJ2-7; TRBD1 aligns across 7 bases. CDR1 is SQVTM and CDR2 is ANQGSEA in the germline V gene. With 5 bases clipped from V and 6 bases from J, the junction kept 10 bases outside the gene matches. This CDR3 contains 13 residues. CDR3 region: CSVYNRGTSEQYF. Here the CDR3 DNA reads TGCAGCGTTTACAACAGGGGAACCTCCGAGCAGTACTTC.

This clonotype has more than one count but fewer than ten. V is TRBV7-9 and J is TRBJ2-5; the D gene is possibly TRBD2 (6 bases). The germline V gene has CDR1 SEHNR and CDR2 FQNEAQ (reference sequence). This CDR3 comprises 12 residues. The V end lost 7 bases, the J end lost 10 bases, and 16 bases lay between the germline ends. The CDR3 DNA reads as TGTGCCAGCATCAACCACCGGGACTTCCAGTACTTC. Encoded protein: CASINHRDFQYF.

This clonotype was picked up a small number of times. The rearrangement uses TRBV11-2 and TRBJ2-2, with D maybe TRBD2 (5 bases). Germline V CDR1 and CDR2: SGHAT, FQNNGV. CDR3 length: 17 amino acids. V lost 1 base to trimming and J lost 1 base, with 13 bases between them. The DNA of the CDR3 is TGTGCCAGCAGCTTAGTGGCCCAAGCGGTGAACACCGGGGAGCTGTTTTTT. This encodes CASSLVAQAVNTGELFF. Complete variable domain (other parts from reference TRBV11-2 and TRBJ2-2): EAGVAQSPRYKIIEKRQSVAFWCNPISGHATLYWYQQILGQGPKLLIQFQNNGVVDDSQLPKDRFSAERLKGVDSTLKIQPAKLEDSAVYLCASSLVAQAVNTGELFFGEGSRLTVL.

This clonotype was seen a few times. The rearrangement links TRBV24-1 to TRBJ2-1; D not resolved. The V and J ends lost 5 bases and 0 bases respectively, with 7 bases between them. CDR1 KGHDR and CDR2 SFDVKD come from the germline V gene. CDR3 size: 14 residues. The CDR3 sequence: CATSVGNSYNEQFF. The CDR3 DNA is TGTGCCACCAGTGTCGGCAACTCCTACAATGAGCAGTTCTTC.

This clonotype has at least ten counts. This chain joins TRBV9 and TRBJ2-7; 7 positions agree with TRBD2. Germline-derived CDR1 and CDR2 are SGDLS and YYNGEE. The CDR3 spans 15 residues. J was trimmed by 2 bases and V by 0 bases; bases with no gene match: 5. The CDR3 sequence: CASSVDGEGPYEQYF. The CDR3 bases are TGTGCCAGCAGCGTAGACGGGGAGGGCCCCTACGAGCAGTACTTC.

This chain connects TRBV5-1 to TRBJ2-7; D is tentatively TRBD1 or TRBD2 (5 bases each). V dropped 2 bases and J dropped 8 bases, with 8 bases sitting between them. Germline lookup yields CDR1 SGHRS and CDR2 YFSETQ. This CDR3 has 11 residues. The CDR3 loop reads CASSFRDQQYF. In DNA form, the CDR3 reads TGCGCCAGCAGCTTCAGGGACCAGCAGTACTTC.

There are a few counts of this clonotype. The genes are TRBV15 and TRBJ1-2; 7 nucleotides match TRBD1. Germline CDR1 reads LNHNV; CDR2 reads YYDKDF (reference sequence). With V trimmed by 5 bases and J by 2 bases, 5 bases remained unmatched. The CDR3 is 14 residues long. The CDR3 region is CATSRDSNNYGYTF. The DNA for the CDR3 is TGTGCCACCAGCCGGGACAGCAACAACTATGGCTACACCTTC.

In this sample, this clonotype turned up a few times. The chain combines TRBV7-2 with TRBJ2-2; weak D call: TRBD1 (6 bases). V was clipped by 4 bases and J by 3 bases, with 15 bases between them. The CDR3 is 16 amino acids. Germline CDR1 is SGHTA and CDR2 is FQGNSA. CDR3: CASSSQVGTHTGELFF. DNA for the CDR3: TGTGCCAGCAGCTCGCAGGTCGGGACACACACCGGGGAGCTGTTTTTT.

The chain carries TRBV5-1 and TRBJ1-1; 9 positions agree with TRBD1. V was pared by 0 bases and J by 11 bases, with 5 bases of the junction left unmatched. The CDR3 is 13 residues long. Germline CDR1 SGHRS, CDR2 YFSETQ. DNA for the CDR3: TGCGCCAGCAGCTTGGCCGGGACAGGGAACGCTTTCTTT. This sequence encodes CASSLAGTGNAFF. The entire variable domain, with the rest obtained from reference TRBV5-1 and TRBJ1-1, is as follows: KAGVTQTPRYLIKTRGQQVTLSCSPISGHRSVSWYQQTPGQGLQFLFEYFSETQRNKGNFPGRFSGRQFSNSRSEMNVSTLELGDSALYLCASSLAGTGNAFFGQGTRLTVV.

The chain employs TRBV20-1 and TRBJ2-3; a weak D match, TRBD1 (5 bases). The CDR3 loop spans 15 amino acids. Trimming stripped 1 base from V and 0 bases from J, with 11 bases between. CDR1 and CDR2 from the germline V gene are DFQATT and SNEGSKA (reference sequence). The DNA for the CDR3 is TGCAGTGCTAGAGGGGGCTTGCCTAGCACAGATACGCAGTATTTT. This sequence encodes CSARGGLPSTDTQYF.

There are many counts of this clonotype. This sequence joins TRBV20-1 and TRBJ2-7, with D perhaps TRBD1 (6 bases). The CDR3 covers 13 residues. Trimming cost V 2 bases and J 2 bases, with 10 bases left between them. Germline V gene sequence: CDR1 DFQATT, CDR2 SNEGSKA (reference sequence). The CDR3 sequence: CSARWQGTYEQYF. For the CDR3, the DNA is TGCAGTGCTAGATGGCAGGGGACCTACGAGCAGTACTTC.

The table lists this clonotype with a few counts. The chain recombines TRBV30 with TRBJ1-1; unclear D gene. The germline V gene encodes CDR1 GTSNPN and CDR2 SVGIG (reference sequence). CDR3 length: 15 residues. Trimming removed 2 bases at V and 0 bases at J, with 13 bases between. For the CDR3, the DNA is TGTGCCTGGAGTAGGGTGAGGCAGATGAACACTGAAGCTTTCTTT. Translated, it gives CAWSRVRQMNTEAFF.

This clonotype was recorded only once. As DNA, the CDR3 is TGCGCCAGCAGCTTGCTATCAGGCCTTGCAACTAATGAAAAACTGTTTTTT. This encodes CASSLLSGLATNEKLFF. The V and J genes are TRBV5-1 and TRBJ1-4; no clear D. Germline CDR1 and CDR2: SGHRS and YFSETQ. Trimming pared 1 base from V and 0 bases from J, leaving 13 bases between. The CDR3 spans 17 residues.